This T cell receptor (beta chain) comes out of a study of control samples from healthy donors and cancer patients. Using immunoSEQ multiplex PCR, the repertoire was profiled, and TCRdb retains in-frame clones only, with some absent. Of about 92,000 clones in the sample, roughly 86% were seen once. The V gene's germline CDR1 is MNHEY and CDR2 SVGAGI. CDR3 length: 16 amino acids. A remark on this clone: A junction end diverges from the germline sequence, so it may reflect a read error.

The chain has TRBV6-5 and TRBJ2-6; 7 bases agree with TRBD1. Material: blood. This TCR came from a woman in her fifties or sixties in good health. The CDR3 loop reads CASSYWDSSGANVLIF. The CDR3 coding sequence is TGTGCCAGCAGTTACTGGGACAGCTCTGGGGCCAACGTCCTGATTTTC.